This T cell receptor beta chain was identified during a study of blood T cells in healthy people across ages. This clonotype was recorded at least ten times. Its target is not known. The study's findings and limits: The study found TCR beta diversity correlated strongly with naive T cell percentage. Older individuals had lower TCR beta diversity per million T cells (the decline was roughly linear).

The study recruited healthy Caucasian donors from Russia who were aged roughly 6 to 90. Primers used in a second PCR of roughly 7 to 11 cycles were a sample-barcoded 5' primer and a J-beta primer mix. TCRdb reprocessed the 5' RACE reads via MiXCR and lists one record per CDR3 protein. The repertoire has 380,000 or so distinct CDR3 sequences, 52% of them found once; the top ten carry 51%. The material sequenced was blood. This clonotype was sampled from a man in his fifties or sixties in good health.

The CDR3 coding sequence is TGTGCCAGCAGCTTAGGTCCCCCGGGGGCCGGGGTCGAGCAGTACTTC. Protein sequence: CASSLGPPGAGVEQYF. This chain joins TRBV7-2 and TRBJ2-7; either TRBD1 or TRBD2 may fit D (6 bases each). The CDR3 spans 16 residues. V shed 1 base and J shed 6 bases, with 19 bases lying between them. Germline V gives CDR1 SGHTA, CDR2 FQGNSA. Variable domain in full (rest from reference TRBV7-2 and TRBJ2-7): GAGVSQSPSNKVTEKGKDVELRCDPISGHTALYWYRQSLGQGLEFLIYFQGNSAPDKSGLPSDRFSAERTGGSVSTLTIQRTQQEDSAVYLCASSLGPPGAGVEQYFGPGTRLTVT.